This passage covers 3 T cell receptor beta chains from one sample sequenced in a study of blood T cell repertoires in COVID-19. Method: immunoSEQ multiplex PCR; TCRdb's copy keeps in-frame clones and lacks some. The sample consists of 110,000 to 150,000 clones, more than 75% of them appearing once. The source material was PBMCs or T cells enriched from blood (not recorded which). The receptors originated from a man aged 55 to 70 who had recovered from COVID-19.

The rearrangement links TRBV9 to TRBJ1-1; D is unresolved. The V gene lost 3 bases and the J gene lost 3 bases, with 12 bases spanning the gap. The length of the CDR3 is 14 residues. In germline, CDR1 is SGDLS, CDR2 YYNGEE. In DNA form, the CDR3 reads TGTGCCAGCAGCGCTGACATACCGGACACTGAAGCTTTCTTT. This codes for CASSADIPDTEAFF. The full variable domain, completed using reference TRBV9 and TRBJ1-1, is DSGVTQTPKHLITATGQRVTLRCSPRSGDLSVYWYQQSLDQGLQFLIQYYNGEERAKGNILERFSAQQFPDLHSELNLSSLELGDSALYFCASSADIPDTEAFFGQGTRLTVV.

The V gene is TRBV5-1, the J gene TRBJ1-3, with D unresolved. CDR1 and CDR2 from the germline V gene are SGHRS and YFSETQ. The CDR3 extends over 13 amino acids. The V end lost 0 bases, the J end lost 8 bases, and 9 bases lay between the germline ends. DNA for the CDR3: TGCGCCAGCAGCTTGGGGCAGGAGGACACCATATATTTT. The encoded protein is CASSLGQEDTIYF.

CDR3 in amino acids: CASSLVSGDTQYF. The CDR3 nucleotides read TGTGCCAGCAGCTTAGTGTCCGGAGATACGCAGTATTTT. The V and J genes are TRBV7-9 and TRBJ2-3; D gene unclear. In germline, CDR1 is SEHNR, CDR2 FQNEAQ (reference sequence). This CDR3 has 13 residues. Trimming cost V 1 base and J 5 bases, with 7 bases left between them.